Listed here is a single T cell receptor beta chain. Its recognized antigen is unknown. There are no base qualities to consult, and no much larger clone falls within one base. Enrolling through a virtual design, the prospective study's participants ranged in age from about 18 to 100 years and lived across 24 United States geographic areas. In the prospective study, cohorts were assigned on the basis of participant-reported clinical history obtained from a screening survey and a study questionnaire. Mobile phlebotomists in the prospective study collected whole blood, serum and a nasopharyngeal or oropharyngeal swab from every participant. Participants in the prospective study had the option to provide additional blood draws and questionnaires over an approximately 2-month period. Prospective study blood samples were shipped either frozen or at room temperature before DNA extraction. TCRbeta CDR3 regions were amplified from genomic DNA by means of the immunoSEQ Assay, a bias-controlled multiplex PCR. Turning to the authors' computational methods: Within the assay, amplification of reference gene primers was used to estimate how many nucleated cells each sample contained. To quantify the absolute abundance of each unique TCRbeta CDR3 rearrangement, sequence reads were collapsed and filtered. For each sample, productive Simpson clonality was calculated as the square root of Simpson's diversity index over productive rearrangements. TCRdb obtained this table from immuneACCESS and retained in-frame rearrangements with V and J assigned. These tables miss some clones; where compared with another copy, unresolved V genes account for less than half of the shortfall, and the remainder is unexplained. The V and J calls and the clone size are those of that table, but D and trimming were determined from the DNA. The sample table contains fewer than 200,000 clones; only one count was recorded for roughly 87% of them. Jointly, the top ten make up around 1.2% of the sample.

The CDR3 runs 15 residues from the cysteine to the phenylalanine. Solely the CDR3 DNA is kept, with 45 bases framed from the first base. The CDR1 and CDR2 encoded by the germline V gene are MGHDK and SYGVNS. V is shortened by 3 bases, J by 5 bases, and the region joining them spans 16 bases. The sample belongs to a study of blood T cell repertoires in COVID-19 (dated by TCRdb to the early 2020s). Notes on the research overall: The collaborator samples originated in the United States, Italy and Spain and spanned the acute and convalescent phases of COVID-19. The material from the prospective study consisted of cDNA or gDNA derived from T cells, B-cell-depleted T cells, or PBMCs. Subjects who had been exposed to COVID-19, were actively infected with it, or had recovered from it provided the deeply sampled blood TCRbeta repertoires that made up the dataset. A freely available public database, intended as a resource for researchers studying the immune response to SARS-CoV-2, is where the repertoires were released. The samples were drawn from the first 160 participants of the ongoing ImmuneRACE study and from about 1,200 subjects provided by 6 global collaborators. Sample metadata almost always included a de-identified subject ID, COVID-19 status, age in years and sex. Where HLA class I and class II types were available, the types were taken from metadata supplied by the sample provider, not from assay-based typing.

Overall results and qualifications from the work: The amount of clinical and demographic metadata varied by source and participant and was provided uncurated.

The sequenced sample was PBMCs or T cells enriched from blood (not recorded which). The sequence links TRBV25-1 to TRBJ1-1; confidence is insufficient to name the D gene. The clonotype was recovered from a human donor with acute COVID-19. The donor label of this sample is uncertain. The sequenced DNA is TGTGCCAGCAGTGACCCCGATGGAGGGTGGACTGAAGCTTTCTTT. This gives the protein CASSDPDGGWTEAFF. Here the CDR3 is joined to the reference TRBV25-1 and TRBJ1-1 genes, and the full variable domain is: EADIYQTPRYLVIGTGKKITLECSQTMGHDKMYWYQQDPGMELHLIHYSYGVNSTEKGDLSSESTVSRIRTEHFPLTLESARPSHTSQYLCASSDPDGGWTEAFFGQGTRLTVV.